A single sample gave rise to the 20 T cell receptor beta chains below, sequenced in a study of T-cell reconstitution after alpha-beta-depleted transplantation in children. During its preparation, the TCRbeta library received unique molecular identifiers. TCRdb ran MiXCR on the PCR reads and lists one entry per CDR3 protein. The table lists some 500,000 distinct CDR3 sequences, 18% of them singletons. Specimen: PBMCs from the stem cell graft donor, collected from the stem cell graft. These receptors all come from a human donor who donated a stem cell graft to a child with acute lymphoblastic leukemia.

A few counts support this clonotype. CDR3 DNA sequence: TGTGCCAGCAGCTTTTTGGCCTCCTACGAGCAGTACTTC. Translating gives CASSFLASYEQYF. The chain links TRBV7-8 to TRBJ2-7; unclear D gene. V was pared by 3 bases and J by 0 bases, with 6 bases between. Germline CDR1 SGHVS, CDR2 FQNEAQ. This CDR3 has 13 residues.

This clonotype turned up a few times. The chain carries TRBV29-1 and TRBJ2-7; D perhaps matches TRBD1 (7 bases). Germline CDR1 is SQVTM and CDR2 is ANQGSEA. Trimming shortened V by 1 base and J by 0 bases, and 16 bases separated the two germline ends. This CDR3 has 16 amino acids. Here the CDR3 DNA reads TGCAGCGTTGAAGGAAACAGGGGAGGCCTCTCCTACGAGCAGTACTTC. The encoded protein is CSVEGNRGGLSYEQYF.

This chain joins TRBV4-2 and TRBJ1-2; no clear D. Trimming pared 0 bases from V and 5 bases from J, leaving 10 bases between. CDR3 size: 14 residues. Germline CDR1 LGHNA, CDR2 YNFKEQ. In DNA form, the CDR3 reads TGTGCCAGCAGCCAAGAGGCGCAGATTTATGGCTACACCTTC. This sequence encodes CASSQEAQIYGYTF.

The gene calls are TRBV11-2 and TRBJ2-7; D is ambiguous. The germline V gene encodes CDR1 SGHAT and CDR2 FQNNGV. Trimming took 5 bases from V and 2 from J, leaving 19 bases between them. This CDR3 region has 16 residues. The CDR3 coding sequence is TGTGCCAGCAGCCTCCCGTGGACGGATAACGCCTACGAGCAGTACTTC. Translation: CASSLPWTDNAYEQYF.

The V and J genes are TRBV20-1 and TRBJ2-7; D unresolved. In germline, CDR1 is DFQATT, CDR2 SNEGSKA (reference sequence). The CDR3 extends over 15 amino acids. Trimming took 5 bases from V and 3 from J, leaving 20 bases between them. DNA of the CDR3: TGCAGTGCTCCGCCTACTTGGGTTGAAGGCTACGAGCAGTACTTC. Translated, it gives CSAPPTWVEGYEQYF.

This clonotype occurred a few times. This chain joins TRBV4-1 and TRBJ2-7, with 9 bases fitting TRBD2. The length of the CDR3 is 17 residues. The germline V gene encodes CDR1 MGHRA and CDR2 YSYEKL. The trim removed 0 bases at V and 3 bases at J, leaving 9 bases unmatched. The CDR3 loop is CASSQESGRKKFYEQYF. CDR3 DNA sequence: TGCGCCAGCAGCCAAGAAAGCGGGAGGAAAAAATTCTACGAGCAGTACTTC.

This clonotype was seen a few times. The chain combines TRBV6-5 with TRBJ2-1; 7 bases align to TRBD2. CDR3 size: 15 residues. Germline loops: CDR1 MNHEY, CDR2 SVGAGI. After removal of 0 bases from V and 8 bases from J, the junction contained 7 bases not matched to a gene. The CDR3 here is CASSYSGRERDEQFF. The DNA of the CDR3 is TGTGCCAGCAGTTACTCCGGGCGGGAGCGGGATGAGCAGTTCTTC.

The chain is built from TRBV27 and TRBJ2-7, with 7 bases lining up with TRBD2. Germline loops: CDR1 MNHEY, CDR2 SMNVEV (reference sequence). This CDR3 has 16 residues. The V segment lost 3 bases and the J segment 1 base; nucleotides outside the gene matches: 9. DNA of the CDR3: TGTGCCAGCAGTTTGGTGGGGGGAGGGCTTTCCTACGAGCAGTACTTC. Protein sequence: CASSLVGGGLSYEQYF.

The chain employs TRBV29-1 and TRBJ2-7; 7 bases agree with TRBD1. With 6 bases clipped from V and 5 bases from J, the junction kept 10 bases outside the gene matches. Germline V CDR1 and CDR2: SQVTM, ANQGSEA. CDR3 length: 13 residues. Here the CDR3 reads CSVIDRDRNEQYF. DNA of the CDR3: TGCAGCGTAATCGACAGGGATCGGAACGAGCAGTACTTC.

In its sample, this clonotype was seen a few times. CDR3 sequence reads: CASSFNRAGEQYF. CDR3 sequence (DNA): TGTGCCAGCAGCTTTAACCGAGCGGGCGAGCAGTACTTC. The V call is TRBV5-5, the J call TRBJ2-7, with a possible D match to TRBD2 (6 bases). Trimming cost V 2 bases and J 6 bases, with 12 bases left between them. CDR1 is SGHKS and CDR2 is YYEKEE in the germline V gene (reference sequence). The CDR3 is 13 residues long.

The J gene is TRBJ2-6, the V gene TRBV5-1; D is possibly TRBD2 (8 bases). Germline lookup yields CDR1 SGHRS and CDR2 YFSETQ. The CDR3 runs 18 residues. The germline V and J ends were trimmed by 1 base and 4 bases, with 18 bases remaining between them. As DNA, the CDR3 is TGCGCCAGCAGCTTGAAAGTTCGGGAGGGGGCCGGGGCCAACGTCCTGACTTTC. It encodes CASSLKVREGAGANVLTF.

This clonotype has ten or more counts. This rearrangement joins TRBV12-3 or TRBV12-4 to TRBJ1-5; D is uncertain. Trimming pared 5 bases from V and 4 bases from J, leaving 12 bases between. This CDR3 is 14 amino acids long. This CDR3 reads CASSLHAPNQPQHF. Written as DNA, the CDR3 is TGTGCCAGCAGTCTACATGCCCCTAATCAGCCCCAGCATTTT.

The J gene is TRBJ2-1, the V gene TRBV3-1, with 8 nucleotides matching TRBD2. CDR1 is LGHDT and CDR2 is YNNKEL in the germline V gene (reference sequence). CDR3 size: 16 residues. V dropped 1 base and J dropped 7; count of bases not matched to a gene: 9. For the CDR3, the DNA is TGTGCCAGCAGCCAAGCCAGCGGGAGTTATGAGAATGAGCAGTTCTTC. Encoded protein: CASSQASGSYENEQFF.

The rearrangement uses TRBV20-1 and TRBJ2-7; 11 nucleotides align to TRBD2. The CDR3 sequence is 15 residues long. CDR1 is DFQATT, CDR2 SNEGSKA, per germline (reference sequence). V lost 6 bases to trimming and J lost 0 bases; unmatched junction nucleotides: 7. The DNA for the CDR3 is TGCAGTGCCGAGTTAGCGGGAGGGCCCTCCTACGAGCAGTACTTC. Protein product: CSAELAGGPSYEQYF.

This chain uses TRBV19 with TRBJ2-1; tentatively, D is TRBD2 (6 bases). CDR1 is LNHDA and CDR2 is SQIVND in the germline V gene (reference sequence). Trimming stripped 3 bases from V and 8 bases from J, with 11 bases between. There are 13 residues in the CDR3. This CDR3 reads CASSISGEDEQFF. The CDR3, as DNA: TGTGCCAGTAGTATTTCGGGAGAGGATGAGCAGTTCTTC. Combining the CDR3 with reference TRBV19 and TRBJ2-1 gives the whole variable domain DGGITQSPKYLFRKEGQNVTLSCEQNLNHDAMYWYRQDPGQGLRLIYYSQIVNDFQKGDIAEGYSVSREKKESFPLTVTSAQKNPTAFYLCASSISGEDEQFFGPGTRLTVL.

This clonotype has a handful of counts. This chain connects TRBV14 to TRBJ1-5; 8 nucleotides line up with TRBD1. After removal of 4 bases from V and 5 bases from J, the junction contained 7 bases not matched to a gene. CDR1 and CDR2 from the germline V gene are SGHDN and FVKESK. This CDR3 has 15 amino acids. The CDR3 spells CASSPRGQGHQPQHF. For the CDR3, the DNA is TGTGCCAGCAGCCCCCGTGGACAGGGACATCAGCCCCAGCATTTT.

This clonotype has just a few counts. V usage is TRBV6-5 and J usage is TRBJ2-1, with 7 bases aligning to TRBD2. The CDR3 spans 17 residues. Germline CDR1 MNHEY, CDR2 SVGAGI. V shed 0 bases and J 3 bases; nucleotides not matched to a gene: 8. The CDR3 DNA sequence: TGTGCCAGCAGTTACTCGTACTTAGCGGGTGGCTACAATGAGCAGTTCTTC. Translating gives CASSYSYLAGGYNEQFF.

Here the CDR3 DNA reads TGTGCCAGCAGCTTAAGTCAGATCTATGGCTACACCTTC. Translated: CASSLSQIYGYTF. The rearrangement links TRBV13 to TRBJ1-2; no firm D call. The V and J ends lost 2 bases and 4 bases respectively, with 8 bases between them. CDR3 length: 13 residues. Germline CDR1 is PRHDT and CDR2 is FYEKMQ (reference sequence).

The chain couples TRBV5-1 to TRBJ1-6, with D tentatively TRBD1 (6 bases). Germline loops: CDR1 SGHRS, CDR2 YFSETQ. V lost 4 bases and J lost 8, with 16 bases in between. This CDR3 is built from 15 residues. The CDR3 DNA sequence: TGCGCCAGCAGCCTCCTTCAGGGGTGGCATTCACCCCTCCACTTT. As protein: CASSLLQGWHSPLHF. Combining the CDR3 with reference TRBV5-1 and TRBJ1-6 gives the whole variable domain KAGVTQTPRYLIKTRGQQVTLSCSPISGHRSVSWYQQTPGQGLQFLFEYFSETQRNKGNFPGRFSGRQFSNSRSEMNVSTLELGDSALYLCASSLLQGWHSPLHFGNGTRLTVT.

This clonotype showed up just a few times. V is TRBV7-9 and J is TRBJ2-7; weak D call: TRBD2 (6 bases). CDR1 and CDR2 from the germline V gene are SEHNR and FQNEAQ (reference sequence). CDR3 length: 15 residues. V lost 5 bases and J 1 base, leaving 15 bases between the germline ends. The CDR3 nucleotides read TGTGCCAGCAGCCGAGAGGGACTGTTGTCCTACGAGCAGTACTTC. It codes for CASSREGLLSYEQYF. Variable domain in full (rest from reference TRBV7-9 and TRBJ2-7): DTGVSQNPRHKITKRGQNVTFRCDPISEHNRLYWYRQTLGQGPEFLTYFQNEAQLEKSRLLSDRFSAERPKGSFSTLEIQRTEQGDSAMYLCASSREGLLSYEQYFGPGTRLTVT.